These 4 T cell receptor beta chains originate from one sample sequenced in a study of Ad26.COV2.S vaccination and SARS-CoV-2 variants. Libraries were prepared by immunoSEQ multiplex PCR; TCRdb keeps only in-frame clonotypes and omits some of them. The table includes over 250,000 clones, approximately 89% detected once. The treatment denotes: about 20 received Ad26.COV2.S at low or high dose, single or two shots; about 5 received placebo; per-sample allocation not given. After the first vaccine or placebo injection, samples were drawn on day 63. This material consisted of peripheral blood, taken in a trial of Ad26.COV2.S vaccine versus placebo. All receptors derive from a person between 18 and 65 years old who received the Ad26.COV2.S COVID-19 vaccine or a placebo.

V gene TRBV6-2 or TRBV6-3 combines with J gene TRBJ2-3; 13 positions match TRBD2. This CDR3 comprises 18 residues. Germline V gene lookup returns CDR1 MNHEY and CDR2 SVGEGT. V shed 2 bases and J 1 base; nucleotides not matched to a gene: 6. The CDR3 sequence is CASSYGGTSGAGTDTQYF. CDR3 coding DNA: TGTGCCAGCAGTTACGGGGGGACTAGCGGGGCTGGCACAGATACGCAGTATTTT.

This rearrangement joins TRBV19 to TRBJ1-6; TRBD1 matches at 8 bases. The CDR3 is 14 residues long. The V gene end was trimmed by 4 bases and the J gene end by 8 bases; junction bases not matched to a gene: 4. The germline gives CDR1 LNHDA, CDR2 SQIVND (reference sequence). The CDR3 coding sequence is TGTGCCAGTAGTAGCTCAGGGGGCTATTCACCCCTCCACTTT. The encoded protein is CASSSSGGYSPLHF.

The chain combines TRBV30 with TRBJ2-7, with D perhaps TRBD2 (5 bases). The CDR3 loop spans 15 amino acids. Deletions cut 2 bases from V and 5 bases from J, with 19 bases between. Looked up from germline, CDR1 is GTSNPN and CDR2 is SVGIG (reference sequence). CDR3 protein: CAWSRGLSLGDEQYF. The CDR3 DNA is TGTGCCTGGAGTCGCGGACTCTCTCTGGGCGACGAGCAGTACTTC.

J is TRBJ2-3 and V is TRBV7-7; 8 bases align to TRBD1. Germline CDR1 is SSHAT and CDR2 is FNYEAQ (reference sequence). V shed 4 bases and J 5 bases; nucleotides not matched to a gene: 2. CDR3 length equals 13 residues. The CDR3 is CASSSTGVDTQYF. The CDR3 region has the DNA TGTGCCAGCAGCTCGACAGGGGTAGATACGCAGTATTTT.